Detailed here is one T cell receptor beta chain. Here immunoSEQ multiplex PCR was the method, and the copy in TCRdb shows in-frame clones only, minus some. The sample contains around 15,000 clones, around 90% of which appear only once. These data originate in a study of graft-versus-host responses after intestinal transplantation. Study at large: Recipients received multivisceral, liver-intestinal, or isolated intestinal transplants.

Trimming cost V 4 bases and J 3 bases, with 22 bases left between them. CDR3 size: 17 residues. Germline V gene lookup returns CDR1 SGHDT and CDR2 YYEEEE. This receptor was taken from a human patient who received an intestinal transplant, so some T cells may come from the graft donor. Sequencing was performed on PBMCs, taken roughly 15 weeks after intestinal transplant. This sequence joins TRBV5-6 and TRBJ1-2, with D tentatively TRBD1 (5 bases). As DNA, the CDR3 is TGTGCCAGCAGCCCAGACAGTGACCCCGATCCATACTATGGCTACACCTTC. This encodes CASSPDSDPDPYYGYTF.